The 26 T cell receptor beta chains below were found in one sample sequenced in a study of T-cell reconstitution after alpha-beta-depleted transplantation in children. Preparing the TCRbeta library involved the use of unique molecular identifiers. TCRdb re-derived calls from the PCR reads in MiXCR, one entry per CDR3 protein. This repertoire shows about 290,000 distinct CDR3 sequences, roughly 8.2% found once; its top ten account for about 9.1%. Their specific antigens are unknown. General study points: T cells produced anew were the main source of T-cell counts and diversity one year after transplant.

The sample was peripheral blood, taken 360 days after TCRalphabeta/CD19-depleted stem cell transplant. These receptors were obtained from a female patient aged 2-15 years who had a stem cell transplant for Fanconi anemia, so the T cells may come from the graft donor.

The V gene is TRBV5-6, the J gene TRBJ1-5, with TRBD1 as a possible D gene (5 bases). V was clipped by 1 base and J by 0 bases, with 17 bases between them. Germline V CDR1 and CDR2: SGHDT, YYEEEE. This CDR3 has 18 amino acids. CDR3 in DNA: TGTGCCAGCAGCTTGTGGAGGGGAGCGGGGTATAGCAATCAGCCCCAGCATTTT. Its translation: CASSLWRGAGYSNQPQHF.

There are many counts of this clonotype. V and J are TRBV4-2 and TRBJ2-3; 9 bases align to TRBD2. CDR1 is LGHNA and CDR2 is YNFKEQ in the germline V gene. The CDR3 has 17 amino acids. Germline trimming cut 0 bases from V and 4 bases from J; bases unmatched to any gene: 8. Here the CDR3 reads CASSQDVGGGAPDTQYF. The CDR3 DNA reads as TGTGCCAGCAGCCAAGATGTCGGCGGGGGGGCTCCAGATACGCAGTATTTT.

This clonotype has a count of ten or more. This chain connects TRBV20-1 to TRBJ1-1; D remains ambiguous. V dropped 3 bases and J dropped 5 bases, with 10 bases sitting between them. From germline, CDR1 is DFQATT and CDR2 SNEGSKA (reference sequence). The length of the CDR3 is 12 residues. This CDR3 is CSASREYTEAFF. CDR3 in DNA: TGCAGTGCTAGTCGGGAGTATACTGAAGCTTTCTTT.

The rearrangement joins TRBV24-1 to TRBJ2-1; 11 nucleotides agree with TRBD2. Germline-derived CDR1 and CDR2 are KGHDR and SFDVKD. CDR3 length: 20 residues. Trimming at V came to 3 bases and at J to 6 bases, leaving 18 bases not matched to a gene. CDR3 coding DNA: TGTGCCACCAGTGATCCCACTTCCTTAATTAGCGGGGGGGCCCGCAATGAGCAGTTCTTC. Its protein is CATSDPTSLISGGARNEQFF.

This chain joins TRBV7-2 and TRBJ2-7, with D uncertain. This CDR3 has 16 residues. CDR1 and CDR2 from the germline V gene are SGHTA and FQGNSA. Trimming took 0 bases from V and 0 from J, leaving 12 bases between them. The CDR3 sequence is CASSLANIRSSYEQYF. The CDR3 region has the DNA TGTGCCAGCAGCTTAGCGAACATTAGGAGCTCCTACGAGCAGTACTTC.

This clonotype has at least ten counts. V is TRBV5-6 and J is TRBJ2-3, with TRBD2 matching over 11 bases. The V gene's germline CDR1 is SGHDT and CDR2 YYEEEE. Trimming at V came to 1 base and at J to 2 bases, leaving 9 bases not matched to a gene. There are 18 residues in the CDR3. The CDR3 is CASSLTSGSFASTDTQYF. DNA for the CDR3: TGTGCCAGCAGCTTGACTAGCGGGAGCTTTGCATCCACAGATACGCAGTATTTT.

This clonotype was seen at least ten times. The chain links TRBV28 to TRBJ2-1; D might be TRBD1 or TRBD2, each matching 6 bases. CDR3 length: 14 amino acids. From germline, CDR1 is MDHEN and CDR2 SYDVKM. Trimming removed 6 bases from V and 5 bases from J, with 14 bases in between. CDR3 in amino acids: CASRVPGADNEQFF. Here the CDR3 DNA reads TGTGCCAGCAGGGTGCCGGGGGCGGACAATGAGCAGTTCTTC.

There are many counts of this clonotype. The chain carries TRBV7-9 and TRBJ2-1, with TRBD1 as a possible D gene (5 bases). From germline, CDR1 is SEHNR and CDR2 FQNEAQ (reference sequence). This CDR3 region has 15 residues. Trimming took 3 bases from V and 9 from J, leaving 18 bases between them. CDR3 in amino acids: CASSLAGRRGFEQFF. The CDR3 DNA is TGTGCCAGCAGCTTGGCAGGGCGAAGGGGATTTGAGCAGTTCTTC.

This clonotype turned up a few times. The CDR3 DNA sequence: TGTGCCAGCAGCCAAGATAGCGGGAGAGATACGCAGTATTTT. It is translated as CASSQDSGRDTQYF. The chain employs TRBV4-2 and TRBJ2-3; 9 positions agree with TRBD2. CDR3 length: 14 amino acids. V dropped 0 bases and J dropped 5; count of bases not matched to a gene: 0. CDR1 is LGHNA, CDR2 YNFKEQ, per germline.

The sample holds a few counts of this clonotype. The gene calls are TRBV18 and TRBJ2-3; unclear D gene. Germline loops: CDR1 KGHSH, CDR2 LQKENI. The CDR3 has 13 amino acids. Trimming stripped 5 bases from V and 4 bases from J, with 10 bases between. CDR3: CASSSDHADTQYF. As DNA, the CDR3 is TGTGCCAGCTCATCGGACCACGCAGATACGCAGTATTTT. Variable domain in full (rest from reference TRBV18 and TRBJ2-3): NAGVMQNPRHLVRRRGQEARLRCSPMKGHSHVYWYRQLPEEGLKFMVYLQKENIIDESGMPKERFSAEFPKEGPSILRIQQVVRGDSAAYFCASSSDHADTQYFGPGTRLTVL.

As for this clonotype: This could be a read error, since a much larger clone is one nucleotide away. The conserved phenylalanine or tryptophan is not found at the CDR3 terminus, so this likely reflects a read error. The J gene is TRBJ2-1, the V gene TRBV27; maybe TRBD2 (7 bases). V was clipped by 2 bases and J by 7 bases, with 18 bases between them. The CDR3 length is 16 residues. Germline CDR1 reads MNHEY; CDR2 reads SMNVEV (reference sequence). Written as DNA, the CDR3 is TGTGCCAGCAGTTTACAGGGGACTATACGGAGAAATGAGCAGTTCTGC. Its protein product is CASSLQGTIRRNEQFC.

The chain employs TRBV7-2 and TRBJ2-3, with TRBD2 matching over 15 bases. Looked up from germline, CDR1 is SGHTA and CDR2 is FQGNSA. The CDR3 is 16 amino acids. J was trimmed by 4 bases and V by 4 bases; bases with no gene match: 3. The CDR3 DNA reads TGTGCCAGCAGCTGGACTAGCGGGGGGGCCCCAGATACGCAGTATTTT. Translating gives CASSWTSGGAPDTQYF.

A few counts support this clonotype. J is TRBJ2-5 and V is TRBV20-1; 15 nucleotides match TRBD2. With V trimmed by 0 bases and J by 3 bases, 8 bases remained unmatched. The CDR3 is made up of 18 amino acids. Germline V CDR1 and CDR2: DFQATT, SNEGSKA (reference sequence). This CDR3 is CSARDLGLAGGPEETQYF. Written as DNA, the CDR3 is TGCAGTGCTAGAGATCTTGGACTAGCGGGGGGGCCGGAAGAGACCCAGTACTTC.

The table lists this clonotype with many counts. The rearrangement uses TRBV10-3 and TRBJ2-2, with D possibly TRBD2 on 6 matching bases. Germline lookup yields CDR1 ENHRY and CDR2 SYGVKD. Trimming took off 10 bases at V and 7 bases at J, with 19 bases between the two ends. CDR3 length: 14 residues. CDR3 amino acids: CANRASAMGGELFF. CDR3 nucleotide sequence: TGTGCCAACCGTGCTAGCGCTATGGGCGGGGAGCTGTTTTTT.

A note on this clonotype: A much larger clone sits a single nucleotide away, making a read error possible. J is TRBJ2-1 and V is TRBV12-3 or TRBV12-4; 10 nucleotides line up with TRBD2. The CDR3 loop spans 15 amino acids. The CDR3 region is CASRKTAGGPHEKFF. The CDR3 DNA reads TGTGCCAGCAGGAAAACAGCGGGGGGGCCGCATGAGAAGTTCTTC.

A note on this clonotype: A much larger clone differs by one base, so this may be a read error. The conserved final phenylalanine or tryptophan is absent from the CDR3, which likely points to a read error. This sequence joins TRBV28 and TRBJ1-1, with 7 positions matching TRBD1. Trimming removed 6 bases from V and 6 bases from J; junction bases left unmatched: 10. The CDR3 sequence is 14 residues long. CDR1 and CDR2 (germline): MDHEN, SYDVKM. The CDR3 sequence: CASSRPGTVPEAFL. In nucleotides, the CDR3 is TGTGCCAGCAGCCGCCCCGGGACAGTCCCTGAAGCTTTCCTT.

The table lists this clonotype with many counts. The chain employs TRBV4-2 and TRBJ2-5, with TRBD2 matching 12 bases. Germline values: CDR1 LGHNA, CDR2 YNFKEQ. The ends lost 4 bases at V and 4 bases at J; junction bases unmatched: 7. There are 16 residues in the CDR3. The CDR3 reads CASSRPSGGAGETQYF. In DNA form, the CDR3 reads TGTGCCAGCAGCCGGCCTAGCGGGGGGGCCGGAGAGACCCAGTACTTC.

This clonotype appeared many times. The chain joins TRBV5-1 to TRBJ1-5; D is undetermined. V was clipped by 0 bases and J by 2 bases, with 9 bases between them. This CDR3 contains 15 residues. The germline gives CDR1 SGHRS, CDR2 YFSETQ. CDR3 sequence reads: CASSLADRRNQPQHF. Written as DNA, the CDR3 is TGCGCCAGCAGCTTGGCCGACCGCCGCAATCAGCCCCAGCATTTT.

This clonotype was found a few times. The V gene is TRBV4-1, the J gene TRBJ1-2, with D possibly being TRBD1 (5 bases). V lost 0 bases and J lost 8, with 10 bases in between. Looked up from germline, CDR1 is MGHRA and CDR2 is YSYEKL. This CDR3 is 13 amino acids long. The DNA for the CDR3 is TGCGCCAGCAGCCAAGATCGGGACTTCGGCTACACCTTC. Residues: CASSQDRDFGYTF.

This clonotype was counted between two and nine times. The rearrangement joins TRBV18 to TRBJ2-5; D not certain. The CDR3 runs 14 residues. From germline, CDR1 is KGHSH and CDR2 LQKENI. V lost 3 bases and J lost 0, with 8 bases in between. CDR3 coding DNA: TGTGCCAGCTCACCGACTCAAAACCAAGAGACCCAGTACTTC. This translates into CASSPTQNQETQYF.

This clonotype occurred a few times. The genes are TRBV28 and TRBJ2-1; 11 bases fit TRBD2. The CDR3 totals 15 residues. V shed 3 bases, J shed 6 bases, and the junction held 4 bases outside the gene matches. Per germline, CDR1 MDHEN and CDR2 SYDVKM. This CDR3 reads CASSFKLAGVNEQFF. The CDR3 DNA reads as TGTGCCAGCAGTTTCAAACTAGCGGGAGTCAATGAGCAGTTCTTC.

This chain links TRBV9 with TRBJ2-6; D is unresolved. Germline loops: CDR1 SGDLS, CDR2 YYNGEE. The V end was cut by 4 bases, the J end by 4 bases, with 9 bases between. CDR3 length equals 14 residues. The CDR3 spells CASSPPAGANVLTF. CDR3 DNA sequence: TGTGCCAGCAGCCCCCCCGCCGGGGCCAACGTCCTGACTTTC.

This clonotype was observed at least ten times. This chain connects TRBV5-5 to TRBJ1-1; 7 bases map to TRBD1. V shed 2 bases and J 3 bases; nucleotides not matched to a gene: 1. Germline CDR1 reads SGHKS; CDR2 reads YYEKEE (reference sequence). CDR3 length equals 13 residues. CDR3 coding DNA: TGTGCCAGCAGCTTTACAGGGGACACTGAAGCTTTCTTT. Amino acid sequence: CASSFTGDTEAFF.

This clonotype was seen repeatedly, ten times or more. The V and J genes are TRBV6-5 and TRBJ2-1; D tentatively fits TRBD1 or TRBD2 (5 bases each). Germline CDR1 reads MNHEY; CDR2 reads SVGAGI. V shed 8 bases and J shed 4 bases, with 18 bases lying between them. The CDR3 consists of 15 residues. For the CDR3, the DNA is TGTGCCAGCGACCCAGTGGGGGATCTATACAATGAGCAGTTCTTC. Protein sequence: CASDPVGDLYNEQFF.

This clonotype was found many times. This rearrangement joins TRBV20-1 to TRBJ2-7, with D hard to call. Deletions cut 1 base from V and 7 bases from J, with 8 bases between. Looked up from germline, CDR1 is DFQATT and CDR2 is SNEGSKA (reference sequence). The CDR3 covers 11 residues. In DNA, the CDR3 is TGCAGTGCTAGAGGTCCAGGAGAGCAGTACTTC. It encodes CSARGPGEQYF.

This clonotype was recorded at least ten times. The chain combines TRBV5-1 with TRBJ1-2; D ambiguous. V was trimmed by 1 base and J by 4 bases, leaving 11 bases between them. Germline V lookup: CDR1 SGHRS, CDR2 YFSETQ. CDR3 length: 14 residues. CDR3 loop: CASSLLLGTYGYTF. The CDR3 DNA reads TGCGCCAGCAGCTTGCTTCTGGGTACCTATGGCTACACCTTC.